This is a list of T cell receptor beta chains from one sample in a study of T cell responses to AZD1222 COVID-19 vaccine. The repertoire was sequenced with immunoSEQ multiplex PCR; TCRdb's copy has only in-frame clones and lacks some. The repertoire holds roughly 110,000 clones, around 87% seen once, with approximately 12% in the top ten. The material sequenced was peripheral blood, taken on day 0 of AZD1222 vaccination. The receptors shown here come from an adult in good health. CDR3s include the opening cysteine and the closing phenylalanine or tryptophan. A D gene is named only where the DNA matches it firmly. A row's size may be missing; if present it is once, few, many or a size class.

NA	TRBV20-1	TRBJ2-1	13	TRBD2	TGCAGTGCTAGTCTTATGGGGGGGGATGAGCAGTTCTTC	CSASLMGGDEQFF
NA	TRBV11-2	TRBJ2-2	16	NA	TGTGCCAGCAGCTTATATGGGACGTTTGAAGCCGGGGAGCTGTTTTTT	CASSLYGTFEAGELFF
NA	TRBV5-1	TRBJ2-1	13	NA	TGCGCCAGCAGCTTGGGGAGTCCCAATGAGCAGTTCTTC	CASSLGSPNEQFF
NA	TRBV28	TRBJ2-7	17	NA	TGTGCCAGCAGTTCTCCCTCGCGTGGCGGTCCCTCCTACGAGCAGTACTTC	CASSSPSRGGPSYEQYF
NA	TRBV7-9	TRBJ2-3	15	NA	TGTGCCAGCAGCTTAGGGCGGGCTAGCACAGATACGCAGTATTTT	CASSLGRASTDTQYF
NA	TRBV30	TRBJ2-1	15	TRBD1	TGTGCCTGGAGTGTGACAGGGGGGCAGTACAATGAGCAGTTCTTC	CAWSVTGGQYNEQFF
NA	TRBV7-9	TRBJ1-1	14	NA	TGTGCCAGCAGCCGTAGCGGCGGCCTCACTGAAGCTTTCTTT	CASSRSGGLTEAFF
NA	TRBV3-1/TRBV3-2	TRBJ2-2	15	NA	TGTGCCAGCAGCCTGGTGAGGGGAGCCACCGGGGAGCTGTTTTTT	CASSLVRGATGELFF
once	TRBV12-3/TRBV12-4	TRBJ2-2	12	NA	TGTGCCAGCAGTTCCCCCCCGGGGGAGCTGTTTTTT	CASSSPPGELFF
NA	TRBV28	TRBJ2-7	15	NA	TGTGCCAGCAGTTCTGGGTCAGCCCCCCAGAACGAGCAGTACTTC	CASSSGSAPQNEQYF
NA	TRBV27	TRBJ2-5	14	NA	TGTGCCAGCAGTTTATCCCCCCCTTCCTGCTCCCAGTACTTC	CASSLSPPSCSQYF
NA	TRBV18	TRBJ1-5	15	TRBD1	TGTGCCAGCTCACCAGACAGGGGAGGCAATCAGCCCCAGCATTTT	CASSPDRGGNQPQHF
NA	TRBV28	TRBJ1-2	14	NA	TGTGCCAGCAGTTTGACTGGGCGGAACTATGGCTACACCTTC	CASSLTGRNYGYTF
NA	TRBV9	TRBJ2-1	20	TRBD2	TGTGCCAGCAGCGCGCGGGGAACTAGCGGGGGACTTCCTTCCTACAATGAGCAGTTCTTC	CASSARGTSGGLPSYNEQFF
once	TRBV18	TRBJ2-2	16	TRBD2	TGTGCCAGCTCACCTTTACTAGCGGGGGACACCGGGGAGCTGTTTTTT	CASSPLLAGDTGELFF
few	TRBV3-1/TRBV3-2	TRBJ2-5	15	NA	TGTGCCAGCAGCCAACCCCGGGACGGCCAAGAGACCCAGTACTTC	CASSQPRDGQETQYF
NA	TRBV7-6	TRBJ1-3	13	NA	TGTGCCAGCAGCTTAGCGCTAGGGGACACCATATATTTT	CASSLALGDTIYF
NA	TRBV10-1	TRBJ1-5	11	NA	TGCGCCAGCAACGGGGTCCAGCCCCAGCATTTT	CASNGVQPQHF
NA	TRBV11-2	TRBJ2-6	17	NA	TGTGCCAGCAGAAAAGGGCCAGGGGAACCTGGGGCCAACGTCCTGACTTTC	CASRKGPGEPGANVLTF
NA	TRBV27	TRBJ2-1	16	TRBD2	TGTGCCAGCAGACCCGGACTAGCGGGATCCTACAATGAGCAGTTCTTC	CASRPGLAGSYNEQFF
NA	TRBV5-1	TRBJ2-5	12	NA	TGCGCCAGCAGCATTAGTGCGGAGACCCAGTACTTC	CASSISAETQYF
NA	TRBV18	TRBJ1-2	13	NA	TGTGCCAGCTCACCAGCCGGAGACTATGGCTACACCTTC	CASSPAGDYGYTF